The source of this T cell receptor (beta chain) is a study of T-cell memory formation after mild COVID-19. From 5'RACE with constant-segment primers came TCR alpha and TCR beta cDNA libraries that carried sample barcodes and UMIs. Via MiXCR, TCRdb re-called the 5' RACE reads, giving one row per CDR3 protein. The sample yields hundreds of thousands of distinct CDR3 sequences, roughly 20% seen once. The CDR3 contains 14 residues. Trimming removed 3 bases at V and 4 bases at J, with 11 bases between. Germline CDR1 MNHNY, CDR2 SVGAGI (reference sequence). This clonotype was observed at least ten times. V usage is TRBV6-6 and J usage is TRBJ2-3; the D is unclear. Specimen: PBMCs or a T cell subset sorted from them (not recorded which). The sequence derives from an adult woman who had mild COVID-19 (a few samples of this study predate the infection). Cell type and time point are not known. The CDR3 DNA reads as TGTGCCAGCAGTTATTCAGACCCAGCAGATACGCAGTATTTT. Translating gives CASSYSDPADTQYF.